Below are 28 T cell receptor beta chains sequenced from a single sample in a study of cytomegalovirus exposure and HLA in healthy donors. TCRdb's table, derived via immunoSEQ multiplex PCR, lists solely in-frame clones and lacks some. The sample holds about 130,000 clones, about 88% seen once. The sample consisted of PBMCs. All receptors derive from a young woman in good health and CMV-seronegative.

V gene TRBV4-2 combines with J gene TRBJ1-5, with TRBD1 identical over 7 bases. V was clipped by 3 bases and J by 8 bases; unmatched bases: 7. The CDR3 is 14 amino acids. The germline gives CDR1 LGHNA, CDR2 YNFKEQ. CDR3 DNA sequence: TGTGCCAGCAGCCATCCCGGGACAGAAGAGCCCCAGCATTTT. This encodes CASSHPGTEEPQHF.

Here the CDR3 reads CASSWGAGELFF. The CDR3 region has the DNA TGCGCCAGCAGCTGGGGGGCCGGGGAGCTGTTTTTT. This chain links TRBV5-1 with TRBJ2-2; TRBD2 is a possible D gene (6 bases). V was pared by 3 bases and J by 6 bases, with 6 bases between. Germline CDR1 SGHRS, CDR2 YFSETQ. The CDR3 runs 12 residues.

V usage is TRBV18 and J usage is TRBJ1-6; 7 positions agree with TRBD1. The CDR3 loop spans 16 amino acids. V dropped 3 bases and J dropped 5; count of bases not matched to a gene: 7. Germline CDR1 KGHSH, CDR2 LQKENI. CDR3 in amino acids: CASSPRQGRDNSPLHF. The CDR3 nucleotides are TGTGCCAGCTCACCTCGACAGGGTCGGGATAATTCACCCCTCCACTTT.

Here the CDR3 DNA reads TGTGCCAGCAGCATCGAGCGGGGGGGCCTCAATGAGCAGTTCTTC. Its protein is CASSIERGGLNEQFF. V gene TRBV6-6 combines with J gene TRBJ2-1, with TRBD2 identical over 10 bases. Germline V gene data show CDR1 as MNHNY and CDR2 as SVGAGI (reference sequence). Germline trimming cut 6 bases from V and 6 bases from J; bases unmatched to any gene: 8. This CDR3 has 15 amino acids.

CDR3 coding DNA: TGTGCCAGCGGGAGAGGGGGCGCCTACGAGCAGTACTTC. Its translation: CASGRGGAYEQYF. The J gene is TRBJ2-7, the V gene TRBV25-1; 7 bases are a match to TRBD1. V was pared by 8 bases and J by 2 bases, with 6 bases of the junction left unmatched. Germline V lookup: CDR1 MGHDK, CDR2 SYGVNS. This CDR3 has 13 amino acids.

The chain is built from TRBV10-3 and TRBJ2-1, with 15 positions matching TRBD2. V lost 6 bases and J lost 2; bases outside the gene matches: 11. The germline gives CDR1 ENHRY, CDR2 SYGVKD. This CDR3 is 19 amino acids long. CDR3 bases: TGTGCCATCAGGGCAAGAACCGGGACTAGCGGGGGGACCTACAATGAGCAGTTCTTC. This gives the protein CAIRARTGTSGGTYNEQFF.

V and J are TRBV5-1 and TRBJ1-1; D is ambiguous. CDR1 and CDR2 from the germline V gene are SGHRS and YFSETQ. The V end was cut by 2 bases, the J end by 2 bases, with 10 bases between. The CDR3 is 14 amino acids. CDR3 sequence: CASSLDGANTEAFF. The CDR3 DNA is TGCGCCAGCAGCTTAGACGGAGCAAACACTGAAGCTTTCTTT.

CDR3 sequence reads: CASSYSATIYNEQFF. The CDR3 DNA reads TGTGCCAGCAGTTACTCTGCGACTATCTACAATGAGCAGTTCTTC. V and J are TRBV6-5 and TRBJ2-1; the D gene is possibly TRBD2 (5 bases). The CDR3 sequence is 15 residues long. Germline V gene data show CDR1 as MNHEY and CDR2 as SVGAGI. Trimming took off 0 bases at V and 3 bases at J, with 9 bases between the two ends.

The chain has TRBV19 and TRBJ1-2; no definite D call. V dropped 6 bases and J dropped 3 bases, with 14 bases sitting between them. CDR1 is LNHDA, CDR2 SQIVND, per germline (reference sequence). The CDR3 sequence is 14 residues long. The chain's CDR3 is CASSLVGSHYGYTF. The DNA of the CDR3 is TGTGCCAGTAGCTTGGTGGGCAGCCACTATGGCTACACCTTC.

This clone occurred once. V gene TRBV5-5 combines with J gene TRBJ1-2, with TRBD1 matching 8 bases. Germline trimming cut 2 bases from V and 4 bases from J; bases unmatched to any gene: 7. The CDR3 covers 15 residues. Germline values: CDR1 SGHKS, CDR2 YYEKEE (reference sequence). The CDR3 sequence is CASSLRTGRAYGYTF. The DNA of the CDR3 is TGTGCCAGCAGCTTAAGGACAGGGAGGGCCTATGGCTACACCTTC.

This chain uses TRBV7-2 with TRBJ1-6, with 7 positions matching TRBD1. Trimming removed 3 bases from V and 8 bases from J; junction bases left unmatched: 1. Germline V gene sequence: CDR1 SGHTA, CDR2 FQGNSA. This CDR3 has 13 amino acids. The chain's CDR3 is CASSLGQYSPLHF. In nucleotides, the CDR3 is TGTGCCAGCAGCTTGGGACAGTATTCACCCCTCCACTTT.

The chain has TRBV6-5 and TRBJ1-1; possible D gene TRBD1, 5 bases. This CDR3 comprises 15 residues. Deletions cut 6 bases from V and 3 bases from J, with 17 bases between. The germline CDR1 and CDR2 sequences are MNHEY and SVGAGI. This CDR3 is CASSPEDSRDTEAFF. Here the CDR3 DNA reads TGTGCCAGCAGCCCCGAAGACAGTAGGGACACTGAAGCTTTCTTT.

Concerning this clone itself: This sample also contains other DNA sequences that code for the same CDR3. This chain uses TRBV18 with TRBJ2-3, with unresolved D. CDR1 KGHSH and CDR2 LQKENI come from the germline V gene. V lost 3 bases, J lost 4 bases, and 5 bases lay in between. The CDR3 is 12 residues long. This CDR3 reads CASSPSADTQYF. The CDR3 region has the DNA TGTGCCAGCTCACCCTCGGCAGATACGCAGTATTTT. Full variable domain (remainder filled in from reference TRBV18 and TRBJ2-3): NAGVMQNPRHLVRRRGQEARLRCSPMKGHSHVYWYRQLPEEGLKFMVYLQKENIIDESGMPKERFSAEFPKEGPSILRIQQVVRGDSAAYFCASSPSADTQYFGPGTRLTVL.

The chain has TRBV7-2 and TRBJ1-2; 8 nucleotides align to TRBD1. The CDR3 totals 12 residues. In germline, CDR1 is SGHTA, CDR2 FQGNSA. Unmatched junction bases numbered 5, after V lost 6 bases and J lost 8 bases. CDR3 residues: CASSWTGNGYTF. CDR3 nucleotides: TGTGCCAGCAGTTGGACAGGGAACGGCTACACCTTC.

The chain links TRBV7-2 to TRBJ1-5, with 7 bases identical to TRBD1. Per germline, CDR1 SGHTA and CDR2 FQGNSA. Germline trimming cut 5 bases from V and 0 bases from J; bases unmatched to any gene: 7. The CDR3 is 16 amino acids. The CDR3, as DNA: TGTGCCAGCAGCCCCCAGGGACAGCTTAGCAATCAGCCCCAGCATTTT. Its translation is CASSPQGQLSNQPQHF.

Concerning this clone itself: Relative to the germline gene, one junction end is altered; a read error may explain this. This chain uses TRBV29-1 with TRBJ1-5; no firm D call. The CDR3 sequence is 12 residues long. The V gene's germline CDR1 is SQVTM and CDR2 ANQGSEA. The CDR3 reads CSVQDGNQPQHF. In DNA, the CDR3 is TGCAGCGTTCAAGACGGCAATCAGCCCCAGCATTTT. Looking up the rest from reference TRBV29-1 and TRBJ1-5 gives the full variable domain: SAVISQKPSRDICQRGTSLTIQCQVDSQVTMMFWYRQQPGQSLTLIATANQGSEATYESGFVIDKFPISRPNLTFSTLTVSNMSPEDSSIYLCSVQDGNQPQHFGDGTRLSIL.

V and J are TRBV5-1 and TRBJ1-1; no reliable D call. Deletions cut 0 bases from V and 0 bases from J, with 6 bases between. Per the germline V gene, CDR1 is SGHRS and CDR2 is YFSETQ. This CDR3 has 14 amino acids. The CDR3 loop reads CASSLGDMNTEAFF. In nucleotides, the CDR3 is TGCGCCAGCAGCTTGGGCGATATGAACACTGAAGCTTTCTTT. The full variable domain, in which reference TRBV5-1 and TRBJ1-1 provide the parts outside the CDR3, is KAGVTQTPRYLIKTRGQQVTLSCSPISGHRSVSWYQQTPGQGLQFLFEYFSETQRNKGNFPGRFSGRQFSNSRSEMNVSTLELGDSALYLCASSLGDMNTEAFFGQGTRLTVV.

The chain recombines TRBV28 with TRBJ1-6; weak D call: TRBD1 (5 bases). This CDR3 is built from 17 residues. Germline CDR1 is MDHEN and CDR2 is SYDVKM. The germline V and J ends were trimmed by 7 bases and 0 bases, with 16 bases remaining between them. The CDR3 spells CASMDVGRGSYNSPLHF. DNA for the CDR3: TGTGCCAGCATGGACGTTGGGAGGGGCTCCTATAATTCACCCCTCCACTTT.

The V and J genes are TRBV9 and TRBJ2-1, with TRBD2 as a possible D gene (5 bases). In germline, CDR1 is SGDLS, CDR2 YYNGEE. The V gene lost 5 bases and the J gene lost 7 bases, with 13 bases spanning the gap. CDR3 size: 13 residues. The CDR3 bases are TGTGCCAGCAGGATGAATCCGGGGAATGAGCAGTTCTTC. It yields the protein CASRMNPGNEQFF.

The chain has TRBV15 and TRBJ1-5; no definite D call. With 4 bases removed from V and 9 bases from J, the gap between germline ends came to 16 bases. The CDR3 spans 14 residues. The germline CDR1 and CDR2 sequences are LNHNV and YYDKDF (reference sequence). CDR3 loop: CATSTKAGVTPQHF. CDR3 nucleotides: TGTGCCACCAGCACCAAGGCCGGAGTCACGCCCCAGCATTTT.

J is TRBJ2-3 and V is TRBV9; TRBD2 agrees at 9 bases. Trimming took 3 bases from V and 3 from J; bases not matched to a gene: 8. Germline CDR1 and CDR2: SGDLS and YYNGEE. The CDR3 totals 16 residues. The chain's CDR3 is CASSEGAGGPTDTQYF. The CDR3 DNA sequence: TGTGCCAGCAGCGAAGGGGCGGGGGGGCCGACAGATACGCAGTATTTT.

This clone was counted a single time. This chain links TRBV20-1 with TRBJ2-1; D gene ambiguous. The CDR3 is 11 residues long. V shed 1 base and J shed 8 bases, with 6 bases lying between them. Looked up from germline, CDR1 is DFQATT and CDR2 is SNEGSKA (reference sequence). CDR3 in DNA: TGCAGTGCTAGAGTCCTCTATGAGCAGTTCTTC. Translation gives CSARVLYEQFF.

The V call is TRBV13, the J call TRBJ1-1; D remains ambiguous. The germline V gene encodes CDR1 PRHDT and CDR2 FYEKMQ (reference sequence). The CDR3 is 17 residues long. Trimming left V 0 bases short and J 0 bases short, with 14 bases between. CDR3 protein: CASSLGGRTTMNTEAFF. Written as DNA, the CDR3 is TGTGCCAGCAGCTTAGGGGGGAGGACTACTATGAACACTGAAGCTTTCTTT.

The chain has TRBV5-1 and TRBJ2-3, with 10 nucleotides matching TRBD2. CDR1 SGHRS and CDR2 YFSETQ come from the germline V gene. Trimming took 0 bases from V and 3 from J; bases not matched to a gene: 4. This CDR3 is built from 16 residues. CDR3 nucleotide sequence: TGCGCCAGCAGCTTGGGACTAGCGGGCCAAACAGATACGCAGTATTTT. Protein sequence: CASSLGLAGQTDTQYF.

This chain joins TRBV6-1 and TRBJ2-7, with 14 bases that match TRBD2. This CDR3 contains 15 residues. The V gene end was trimmed by 8 bases and the J gene end by 4 bases; junction bases not matched to a gene: 7. From germline, CDR1 is MNHNS and CDR2 SASEGT. CDR3 DNA sequence: TGTGCCAGCCCCGGACTAGCGGGGGGCCCTTACGAGCAGTACTTC. Residues: CASPGLAGGPYEQYF.

This clone showed up just once. V gene TRBV10-3 combines with J gene TRBJ2-3, with 12 positions matching TRBD2. This CDR3 region has 19 residues. The V segment lost 7 bases and the J segment 1 base; nucleotides outside the gene matches: 15. In germline, CDR1 is ENHRY, CDR2 SYGVKD. CDR3 in DNA: TGTGCCATCAATAACCTTGGCCTAGCGGGGGGGCCAGGCACAGATACGCAGTATTTT. It translates to CAINNLGLAGGPGTDTQYF.

The chain couples TRBV9 to TRBJ2-5; the match to TRBD2 covers 8 bases. Unmatched junction bases numbered 9, after V lost 4 bases and J lost 1 base. Per germline, CDR1 SGDLS and CDR2 YYNGEE. This CDR3 is 16 amino acids long. The CDR3 sequence is CASSLTGGAAQETQYF. DNA for the CDR3: TGTGCCAGCAGCTTAACCGGGGGGGCGGCCCAAGAGACCCAGTACTTC.

The chain carries TRBV4-1 and TRBJ2-7; the D gene is possibly TRBD1 (6 bases). From germline, CDR1 is MGHRA and CDR2 YSYEKL. The V end lost 6 bases, the J end lost 2 bases, and 17 bases lay between the germline ends. This CDR3 has 15 amino acids. The CDR3 loop reads CASRKSHRDPYEQYF. DNA for the CDR3: TGCGCCAGCAGAAAAAGCCACAGGGACCCCTACGAGCAGTACTTC.